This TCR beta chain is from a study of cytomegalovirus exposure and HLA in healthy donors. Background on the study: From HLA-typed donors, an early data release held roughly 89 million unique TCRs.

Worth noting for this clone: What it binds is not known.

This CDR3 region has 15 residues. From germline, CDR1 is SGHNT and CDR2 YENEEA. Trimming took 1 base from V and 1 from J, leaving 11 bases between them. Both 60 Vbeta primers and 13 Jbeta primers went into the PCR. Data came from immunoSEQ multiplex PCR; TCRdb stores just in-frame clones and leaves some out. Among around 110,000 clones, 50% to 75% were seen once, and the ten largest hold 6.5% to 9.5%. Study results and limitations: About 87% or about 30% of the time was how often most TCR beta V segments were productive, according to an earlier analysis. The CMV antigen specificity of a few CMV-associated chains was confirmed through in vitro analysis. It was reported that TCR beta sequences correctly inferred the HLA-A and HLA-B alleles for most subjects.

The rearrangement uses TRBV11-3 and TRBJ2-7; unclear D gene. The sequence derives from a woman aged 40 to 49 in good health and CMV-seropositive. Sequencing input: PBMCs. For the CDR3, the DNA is TGTGCCAGCAGCTTAGCGTCGGAGTCTTCCTACGAGCAGTACTTC. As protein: CASSLASESSYEQYF.